The text below deals with one TCR beta chain. The antigen is not known. The sample belongs to a study of T cell responses to AZD1222 COVID-19 vaccine. Looking at the study overall: Second-dose schedules of about 4 or about 12 weeks were combined. Study-wide results and limits: Spike-wide coverage was observed for vaccine-associated CD4 TCRs, with dominant responses at 160-218 and 743-854.

The assay was immunoSEQ multiplex PCR, and TCRdb's table has in-frame clones only and misses some. The repertoire holds over 150,000 clones, with about 90% as singletons. The length of the CDR3 is 15 residues. Germline-derived CDR1 and CDR2 are SQVTM and ANQGSEA. The germline V and J ends were trimmed by 4 bases and 0 bases, with 14 bases remaining between them. The V gene is TRBV29-1, the J gene TRBJ2-3, with D possibly being TRBD1 (6 bases). This sequence was found in an adult in good health. This specimen was peripheral blood, taken on day 0 of AZD1222 vaccination. The CDR3, as DNA: TGCAGCGTTGCACAGGGATCCACTAGCACAGATACGCAGTATTTT. It yields the protein CSVAQGSTSTDTQYF.